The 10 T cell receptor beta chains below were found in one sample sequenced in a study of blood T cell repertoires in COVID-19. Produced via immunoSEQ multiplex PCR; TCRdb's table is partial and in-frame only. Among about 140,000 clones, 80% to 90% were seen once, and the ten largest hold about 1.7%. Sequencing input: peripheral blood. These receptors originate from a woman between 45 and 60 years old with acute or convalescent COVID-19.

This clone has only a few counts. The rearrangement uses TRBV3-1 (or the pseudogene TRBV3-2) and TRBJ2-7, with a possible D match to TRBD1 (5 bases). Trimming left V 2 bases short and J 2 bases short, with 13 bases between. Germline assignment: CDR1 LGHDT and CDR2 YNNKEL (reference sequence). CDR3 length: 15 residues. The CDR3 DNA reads TGTGCCAGCAGCCAAAGACTGACAGTAACCTACGAGCAGTACTTC. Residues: CASSQRLTVTYEQYF.

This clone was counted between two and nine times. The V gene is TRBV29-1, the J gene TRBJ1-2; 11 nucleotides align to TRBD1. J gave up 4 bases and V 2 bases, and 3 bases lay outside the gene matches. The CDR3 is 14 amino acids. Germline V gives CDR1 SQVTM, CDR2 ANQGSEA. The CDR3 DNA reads TGCAGCGTTGAACGGACAGGGGGCTTCTATGGCTACACCTTC. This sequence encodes CSVERTGGFYGYTF.

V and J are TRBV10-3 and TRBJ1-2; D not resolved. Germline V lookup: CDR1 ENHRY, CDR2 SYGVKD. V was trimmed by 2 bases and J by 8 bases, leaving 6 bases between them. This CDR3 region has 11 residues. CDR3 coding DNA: TGTGCCATCAGTGAGACATTCGGCTACACCTTC. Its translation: CAISETFGYTF.

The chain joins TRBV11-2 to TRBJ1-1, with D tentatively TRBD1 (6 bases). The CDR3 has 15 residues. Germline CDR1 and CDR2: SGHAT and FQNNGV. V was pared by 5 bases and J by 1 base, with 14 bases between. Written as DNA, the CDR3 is TGTGCCAGCAGCGCGCGGGGGGCACCGAACACTGAAGCTTTCTTT. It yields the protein CASSARGAPNTEAFF.

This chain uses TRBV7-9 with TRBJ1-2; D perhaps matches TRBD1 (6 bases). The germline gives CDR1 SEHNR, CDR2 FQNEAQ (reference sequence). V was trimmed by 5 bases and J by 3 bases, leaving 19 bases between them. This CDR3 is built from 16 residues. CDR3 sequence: CASSAGTSNWDYGYTF. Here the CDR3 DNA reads TGTGCCAGCAGCGCCGGGACATCGAATTGGGACTATGGCTACACCTTC.

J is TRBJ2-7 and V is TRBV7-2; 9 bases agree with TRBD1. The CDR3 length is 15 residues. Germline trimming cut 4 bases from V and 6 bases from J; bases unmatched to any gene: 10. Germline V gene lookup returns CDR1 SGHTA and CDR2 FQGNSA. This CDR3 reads CASSSPGTGFGEQYF. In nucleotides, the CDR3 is TGTGCCAGCAGCTCACCCGGGACAGGGTTTGGCGAGCAGTACTTC.

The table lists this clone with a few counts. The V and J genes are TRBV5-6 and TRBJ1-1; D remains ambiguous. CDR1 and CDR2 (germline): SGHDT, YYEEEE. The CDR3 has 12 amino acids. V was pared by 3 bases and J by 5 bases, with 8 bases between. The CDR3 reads CASSYIRTEAFF. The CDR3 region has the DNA TGTGCCAGCAGCTATATTCGGACTGAAGCTTTCTTT.

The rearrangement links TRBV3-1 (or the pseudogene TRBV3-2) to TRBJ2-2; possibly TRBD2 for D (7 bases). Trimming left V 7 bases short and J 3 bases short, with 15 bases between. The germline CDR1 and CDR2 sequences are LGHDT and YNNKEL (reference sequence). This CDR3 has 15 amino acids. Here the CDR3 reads CASTPGGRYTGELFF. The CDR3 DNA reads TGTGCCAGCACCCCCGGGGGGCGGTACACCGGGGAGCTGTTTTTT.

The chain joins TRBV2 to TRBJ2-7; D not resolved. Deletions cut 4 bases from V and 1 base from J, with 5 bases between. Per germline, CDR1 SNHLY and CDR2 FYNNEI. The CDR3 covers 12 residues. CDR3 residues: CASSGQSYEQYF. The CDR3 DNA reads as TGTGCCAGCAGTGGGCAGTCCTACGAGCAGTACTTC. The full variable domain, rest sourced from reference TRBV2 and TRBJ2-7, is EPEVTQTPSHQVTQMGQEVILRCVPISNHLYFYWYRQILGQKVEFLVSFYNNEISEKSEIFDDQFSVERPDGSNFTLKIRSTKLEDSAMYFCASSGQSYEQYFGPGTRLTVT.

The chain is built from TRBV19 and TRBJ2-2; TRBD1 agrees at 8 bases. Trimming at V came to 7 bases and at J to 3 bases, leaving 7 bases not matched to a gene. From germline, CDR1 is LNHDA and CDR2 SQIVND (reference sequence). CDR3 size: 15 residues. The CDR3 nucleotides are TGTGCCAGTACGCTGGGGACAGGCTACACCGGGGAGCTGTTTTTT. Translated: CASTLGTGYTGELFF. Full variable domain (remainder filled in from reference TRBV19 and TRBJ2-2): DGGITQSPKYLFRKEGQNVTLSCEQNLNHDAMYWYRQDPGQGLRLIYYSQIVNDFQKGDIAEGYSVSREKKESFPLTVTSAQKNPTAFYLCASTLGTGYTGELFFGEGSRLTVL.